These 9 T cell receptor beta chains originate from one sample sequenced in a study of radiotherapy plus CTLA-4 blockade in lung cancer. Sequencing was performed with immunoSEQ multiplex PCR; in TCRdb, only in-frame clones are kept and a portion is missing. This table has about 43,000 clones, 55% to 80% appearing once. Specimen: peripheral blood, collected from a patient treated with radiotherapy plus ipilimumab. These receptor sequences come from a human donor with non-small cell lung cancer who had a partial response to radiotherapy plus ipilimumab.

This clone was seen more than once but under ten times. The rearrangement joins TRBV28 to TRBJ1-2; D might be TRBD1 (5 bases). The length of the CDR3 is 13 residues. Between the trimmed V and J ends, which lost 7 bases and 4 bases, there was a span of 13 bases. Germline lookup yields CDR1 MDHEN and CDR2 SYDVKM. CDR3 protein: CASMPGRGYGYTF. In DNA form, the CDR3 reads TGTGCCAGCATGCCAGGGCGCGGCTATGGCTACACCTTC.

The chain recombines TRBV6-1 with TRBJ1-2; possibly TRBD1 for D (6 bases). The ends were cut back, 5 bases at V and 1 base at J, with 11 bases in the middle. The CDR3 is 14 residues long. Looked up from germline, CDR1 is MNHNS and CDR2 is SASEGT. This CDR3 reads CASSPQGLNYGYTF. The CDR3 bases are TGTGCCAGCAGTCCTCAGGGGCTTAACTATGGCTACACCTTC.

The V gene is TRBV5-8, the J gene TRBJ2-1; D is possibly TRBD2 (5 bases). V shed 2 bases and J shed 0 bases, with 9 bases lying between them. This CDR3 comprises 15 residues. Germline V gene lookup returns CDR1 SGHTS and CDR2 YDEGEE. In DNA form, the CDR3 reads TGTGCCAGCAGCTTACGGGGTGGCTCCTACAATGAGCAGTTCTTC. Its translation is CASSLRGGSYNEQFF.

The table lists this clone with a count of one. This chain links TRBV7-8 with TRBJ1-2, with D tentatively TRBD1 (5 bases). The CDR3 extends over 14 amino acids. Germline V lookup: CDR1 SGHVS, CDR2 FQNEAQ. Trimming took off 1 base at V and 2 bases at J, with 8 bases between the two ends. The CDR3: CASSLGGVNYGYTF. The DNA for the CDR3 is TGTGCCAGCAGCTTAGGGGGGGTCAACTATGGCTACACCTTC. Combining the CDR3 with reference TRBV7-8 and TRBJ1-2 gives the whole variable domain GAGVSQSPRYKVAKRGQDVALRCDPISGHVSLFWYQQALGQGPEFLTYFQNEAQLDKSGLPSDRFFAERPEGSVSTLKIQRTQQEDSAVYLCASSLGGVNYGYTFGSGTRLTVV.

Comments on this clone: The same CDR3 can be traced to other DNA sequences in this sample. The chain uses TRBV18 and TRBJ1-1; the D gene is possibly TRBD1 (5 bases). Deletions cut 3 bases from V and 2 bases from J, with 7 bases between. This CDR3 has 13 residues. Looked up from germline, CDR1 is KGHSH and CDR2 is LQKENI. The CDR3 sequence is CASSPQGNTEAFF. Written as DNA, the CDR3 is TGTGCCAGCTCACCCCAGGGCAACACTGAAGCTTTCTTT.

This rearrangement joins TRBV5-1 to TRBJ2-1; D may be TRBD1 (5 bases). Germline CDR1 is SGHRS and CDR2 is YFSETQ. Trimming stripped 4 bases from V and 3 bases from J, with 11 bases between. This CDR3 is built from 14 residues. CDR3 DNA: TGCGCCAGCAGCCGACAAGACAGCTACAATGAGCAGTTCTTC. Encoded protein: CASSRQDSYNEQFF.

The chain is built from TRBV6-4 and TRBJ2-1; D is uncertain. This CDR3 is 15 amino acids long. Per germline, CDR1 MRHNA and CDR2 SNTAGT. V gave up 6 bases and J gave up 1 base, with 13 bases separating them. The CDR3 DNA sequence: TGTGCCAGCAGCATCTACAGAACTTCCTACAATGAGCAGTTCTTC. Translation: CASSIYRTSYNEQFF.

This clone turned up a few times. The V and J genes are TRBV6-1 and TRBJ2-7; a weak D match, TRBD1 (6 bases). Trimming removed 6 bases at V and 0 bases at J, with 9 bases between. Germline-derived CDR1 and CDR2 are MNHNS and SASEGT. This CDR3 has 13 residues. The CDR3 DNA reads TGTGCCAGCAGAAAACAGGGCTCCTACGAGCAGTACTTC. Its protein product is CASRKQGSYEQYF.

The rearrangement joins TRBV18 to TRBJ2-1; 9 nucleotides match TRBD2. Germline CDR1 reads KGHSH; CDR2 reads LQKENI. V gave up 3 bases and J gave up 5 bases; unmatched junction bases: 8. This CDR3 spans 16 amino acids. DNA for the CDR3: TGTGCCAGCTCACCGGAATTGGCTAGCGGGGACAATGAGCAGTTCTTC. Translated: CASSPELASGDNEQFF. The variable domain in full, completed from reference TRBV18 and TRBJ2-1, reads NAGVMQNPRHLVRRRGQEARLRCSPMKGHSHVYWYRQLPEEGLKFMVYLQKENIIDESGMPKERFSAEFPKEGPSILRIQQVVRGDSAAYFCASSPELASGDNEQFFGPGTRLTVL.